The 20 T cell receptor beta chains presented below share a single source sample, sequenced in a study of pediatric ulcerative colitis. Data came from immunoSEQ multiplex PCR; TCRdb stores just in-frame clones and leaves some out. The table records under 70,000 clones, about 87% of them present only once. Specimen: blood. The receptors stem from a boy aged 5-17 years who was a control in a study of pediatric ulcerative colitis.

The chain combines TRBV10-2 with TRBJ2-5; D is perhaps TRBD2 (6 bases). The CDR3 extends over 14 amino acids. Germline CDR1 WSHSY, CDR2 SAAADI. V was clipped by 8 bases and J by 4 bases, with 17 bases between them. The CDR3, as DNA: TGCGCCAGCTCAGAAGGGGAAGCGGGAGAGACCCAGTACTTC. Translation: CASSEGEAGETQYF.

The rearrangement links TRBV9 to TRBJ1-1; a weak D match, TRBD1 (6 bases). The CDR3 contains 15 residues. CDR1 and CDR2 from the germline V gene are SGDLS and YYNGEE. V was clipped by 0 bases and J by 5 bases, with 14 bases between them. This CDR3 reads CASSVARAGVTEAFF. The CDR3 region has the DNA TGTGCCAGCAGCGTAGCTCGGGCAGGGGTGACTGAAGCTTTCTTT.

The chain combines TRBV18 with TRBJ2-5; TRBD1 matches at 7 bases. The germline V gene has CDR1 KGHSH and CDR2 LQKENI. This CDR3 is built from 14 residues. Trimming removed 3 bases from V and 2 bases from J; junction bases left unmatched: 3. This CDR3 is CASSPGTDQETQYF. Written as DNA, the CDR3 is TGTGCCAGCTCACCTGGGACAGATCAAGAGACCCAGTACTTC.

This clone has only one observation. The CDR3 region is CASSPFAAAENEQFF. The DNA of the CDR3 is TGTGCCAGCAGCCCCTTCGCAGCAGCGGAAAATGAGCAGTTCTTC. The chain joins TRBV7-2 to TRBJ2-1, with D maybe TRBD2 (5 bases). Trimming stripped 5 bases from V and 7 bases from J, with 18 bases between. Looked up from germline, CDR1 is SGHTA and CDR2 is FQGNSA. CDR3 length: 15 residues.

This rearrangement joins TRBV14 to TRBJ2-1; weak D call: TRBD2 (6 bases). The V and J ends lost 1 base and 0 bases respectively, with 16 bases between them. The length of the CDR3 is 18 residues. Per the germline V gene, CDR1 is SGHDN and CDR2 is FVKESK. The CDR3: CASSQGNWLAFSYNEQFF. The CDR3 DNA reads TGTGCCAGCAGCCAAGGAAATTGGCTAGCGTTCTCCTACAATGAGCAGTTCTTC.

The chain joins TRBV5-1 to TRBJ1-4; no definite D call. Trimming cost V 0 bases and J 5 bases, with 11 bases left between them. The length of the CDR3 is 15 residues. Germline assignment: CDR1 SGHRS and CDR2 YFSETQ. The CDR3 DNA is TGCGCCAGCAGCTTGGAAGAAGTCGGGAATGAAAAACTGTTTTTT. This gives the protein CASSLEEVGNEKLFF.

This chain uses TRBV19 with TRBJ2-2, with D unresolved. Germline assignment: CDR1 LNHDA and CDR2 SQIVND (reference sequence). The germline V and J ends were trimmed by 4 bases and 1 base, with 13 bases remaining between them. CDR3 length: 16 amino acids. This CDR3 reads CASSKGTDLNTGELFF. In DNA form, the CDR3 reads TGTGCCAGTAGTAAGGGTACTGATCTGAACACCGGGGAGCTGTTTTTT.

This clone occurred a few times. V and J are TRBV19 and TRBJ1-2; D is possibly TRBD1 (6 bases). The V gene's germline CDR1 is LNHDA and CDR2 SQIVND (reference sequence). V lost 5 bases and J 9 bases, leaving 13 bases between the germline ends. This CDR3 is built from 12 residues. As DNA, the CDR3 is TGTGCCAGTAGTCGGACAGAAACTCGCTACACCTTC. Encoded protein: CASSRTETRYTF.

The chain combines TRBV6-1 with TRBJ1-5; TRBD1 matches at 9 bases. In germline, CDR1 is MNHNS, CDR2 SASEGT. The CDR3 extends over 14 amino acids. Trimming took 5 bases from V and 11 from J; bases not matched to a gene: 10. CDR3 bases: TGTGCCAGCAGTCCCGGGACAGGGCCAACGGCCCAGCATTTT. Residues: CASSPGTGPTAQHF.

This sequence joins TRBV25-1 and TRBJ1-6; 7 positions agree with TRBD1. In germline, CDR1 is MGHDK, CDR2 SYGVNS. This CDR3 is 15 amino acids long. V lost 1 base to trimming and J lost 8 bases; unmatched junction nucleotides: 5. This CDR3 reads CASSESQGYDSPLHF. The CDR3, as DNA: TGTGCCAGCAGTGAATCACAGGGGTATGATTCACCCCTCCACTTT.

The chain uses TRBV2 and TRBJ1-5; D gene unclear. CDR1 is SNHLY and CDR2 is FYNNEI in the germline V gene. The CDR3 totals 14 residues. V dropped 2 bases and J dropped 4 bases, with 9 bases sitting between them. CDR3 loop: CASSEFGRNQPQHF. The CDR3 nucleotides are TGTGCCAGCAGTGAATTCGGGCGGAATCAGCCCCAGCATTTT.

The chain couples TRBV27 to TRBJ1-1; 9 bases align to TRBD1. The CDR3 sequence is 15 residues long. The V gene's germline CDR1 is MNHEY and CDR2 SMNVEV (reference sequence). Unmatched junction bases numbered 0, after V lost 0 bases and J lost 1 base. DNA of the CDR3: TGTGCCAGCAGTTTATCGACAGGGGGGAACACTGAAGCTTTCTTT. Translated, it gives CASSLSTGGNTEAFF.

This chain links TRBV5-1 with TRBJ2-2; the D call may be TRBD1 or TRBD2 (5 bases each). V was shortened by 2 bases and J by 5 bases, with 19 bases between the two germline ends. Per germline, CDR1 SGHRS and CDR2 YFSETQ. This CDR3 contains 17 residues. CDR3 protein: CASSFPRDHPRTGELFF. For the CDR3, the DNA is TGCGCCAGCAGCTTTCCGAGGGACCACCCTCGGACCGGGGAGCTGTTTTTT.

J is TRBJ2-5 and V is TRBV4-2, with 13 bases identical to TRBD2. The CDR3 totals 16 residues. The V and J ends lost 4 bases and 2 bases, in that order; junction bases with no gene match: 4. The germline V gene encodes CDR1 LGHNA and CDR2 YNFKEQ. This chain's CDR3 is CASSRWTSGRQETQYF. The CDR3 nucleotides are TGTGCCAGCAGCCGATGGACTAGCGGGAGACAAGAGACCCAGTACTTC.

The chain links TRBV6-1 to TRBJ2-7; D uncertain. This CDR3 spans 13 amino acids. Looked up from germline, CDR1 is MNHNS and CDR2 is SASEGT. Trimming took off 1 base at V and 3 bases at J, with 7 bases between the two ends. Here the CDR3 reads CASSEVGGYEQYF. As DNA, the CDR3 is TGTGCCAGCAGTGAAGTCGGCGGCTACGAGCAGTACTTC.

The chain employs TRBV12-5 and TRBJ1-2, with TRBD1 identical over 7 bases. V shed 4 bases, J shed 1 base, and the junction held 18 bases outside the gene matches. CDR1 and CDR2 from the germline V gene are LGHNT and FRNRAP. There are 19 residues in the CDR3. The DNA of the CDR3 is TGTGCTAGTGGTTCCACCCCACCGAGGGGGCGGGACCATAACTATGGCTACACCTTC. It translates to CASGSTPPRGRDHNYGYTF.

The rearrangement links TRBV19 to TRBJ2-7, with D perhaps given as TRBD1 or TRBD2 (6 bases each). V lost 2 bases to trimming and J lost 4 bases, with 36 bases between them. The CDR3 has 22 amino acids. Germline V gene lookup returns CDR1 LNHDA and CDR2 SQIVND (reference sequence). The CDR3 loop reads CASSILCPVRGADPIGWYEQYF. As DNA, the CDR3 is TGTGCCAGTAGTATATTATGTCCTGTGAGGGGGGCCGACCCTATTGGATGGTACGAGCAGTACTTC.

The chain combines TRBV9 with TRBJ2-1; D is tentatively TRBD1 or TRBD2 (6 bases each). The CDR3 spans 17 residues. Germline V gives CDR1 SGDLS, CDR2 YYNGEE. Trimming removed 0 bases at V and 4 bases at J, with 17 bases between. The CDR3 here is CASSVAGAGRLYNEQFF. CDR3 in DNA: TGTGCCAGCAGCGTAGCGGGGGCGGGACGGCTTTACAATGAGCAGTTCTTC.

The chain recombines TRBV2 with TRBJ1-4, with D possibly TRBD1 on 5 matching bases. The CDR3 loop spans 12 amino acids. Germline V gives CDR1 SNHLY, CDR2 FYNNEI. The V and J ends lost 6 bases and 10 bases respectively, with 12 bases between them. The CDR3 reads CASSLAGGKLFF. CDR3 in DNA: TGTGCCAGCAGCCTCGCGGGGGGAAAACTGTTTTTT.

This rearrangement joins TRBV4-1 to TRBJ2-7; 10 bases fit TRBD2. The V gene end was trimmed by 4 bases and the J gene end by 0 bases; junction bases not matched to a gene: 18. This CDR3 has 20 residues. Per the germline V gene, CDR1 is MGHRA and CDR2 is YSYEKL. DNA of the CDR3: TGCGCCAGCAGCCCCACCAGGCTTAGAACGCTAGCGGGAGTCTCCTACGAGCAGTACTTC. Translated: CASSPTRLRTLAGVSYEQYF.